A selection of T cell receptor beta chains follows, all from one sample in a study of blood T cells in healthy people across ages. TCRdb ran MiXCR on the 5' RACE reads and lists one entry per CDR3 protein. The profile shows 1.5 million to 2 million distinct CDR3 sequences, 28% of them singletons. Material: blood. The receptors originated from a woman aged 25 to 39 in good health. Each CDR3 is given with its conserved first and last residue. The order of the fields is CDR3 DNA, CDR3 protein, clone size, J gene, D gene, CDR3 length, V gene. A D gene is named only where the DNA matches it firmly. Only some rows state a clone size, as once, few, many or a class for expanded clones.

TGTGCCAGCAGCCGTCGGACTAGCGGGATAAGGGAGCAGTACTTC,CASSRRTSGIREQYF,.,TRBJ2-5,TRBD2,15,TRBV11-2
TGTGCCAGCAGCTCCCTGACTAGCAGGAATAACAATGAGCAGTTCTTC,CASSSLTSRNNNEQFF,few,TRBJ2-1,TRBD2,16,TRBV7-9
TGCAGTGCTGACACGCGGGGGGTCACAGATACGCAGTATTTT,CSADTRGVTDTQYF,few,TRBJ2-3,TRBD2,14,TRBV20-1
TGCGCCAGCAGCTTGACAGGGAATAGCAATCAGCCCCAGCATTTT,CASSLTGNSNQPQHF,many,TRBJ1-5,.,15,TRBV5-1
TGTGCCAGCAGTTTCATGCGTCAAGAGACCCAGTACTTC,CASSFMRQETQYF,.,TRBJ2-5,.,13,TRBV12-3/TRBV12-4
TGTGCCATCAGTGAGTCGAGTAGGGGGGCTGAAGCTTTCTTT,CAISESSRGAEAFF,.,TRBJ1-1,.,14,TRBV10-3
TGTGCCACCAGCAGGATAGGGGGGGCGGCAAATAATGAGCAGTTCTTC,CATSRIGGAANNEQFF,many,TRBJ2-1,.,16,TRBV15
TGTGCCAGCAGCGAAACCGGACAGGTTAGCAATCAGCCCCAGCATTTT,CASSETGQVSNQPQHF,once,TRBJ1-5,TRBD1,16,TRBV7-2
TGCAGTGCCCCCAGGAGACAGGGGGGGGGCCTTGGTGAGCAGTTCTTC,CSAPRRQGGGLGEQFF,.,TRBJ2-1,TRBD1,16,TRBV20-1
TGTGCCAGCAGCTACTGGGGACAGGGGAACGAGCAGTACTTC,CASSYWGQGNEQYF,few,TRBJ2-7,TRBD1,14,TRBV7-9
TGTGCCAGCAGTTACTCGATCAATAGCGGGGGCAGGGGAGAGACCCAGTACTTC,CASSYSINSGGRGETQYF,many,TRBJ2-5,TRBD2,18,TRBV6-5
TGCGCCAGTAGCTGGGTCGGGTCGGGCTACGAGCAGTACTTC,CASSWVGSGYEQYF,.,TRBJ2-7,.,14,TRBV5-1
TGTGCCAGCAGTTGCGACGGAGGGGGCAAAGGCTACACCTTC,CASSCDGGGKGYTF,.,TRBJ1-2,TRBD1,14,TRBV6-5
TGTGCCAGCAGCGGGGGACAGGAGACTGCAACTAATGAAAAACTGTTTTTT,CASSGGQETATNEKLFF,.,TRBJ1-4,TRBD1,17,TRBV5-8
TGTGCCAGCAGTGCCGACAGGGGAAGCATTCAGTACTTC,CASSADRGSIQYF,many,TRBJ2-4,TRBD1,13,TRBV12-3/TRBV12-4
TGTGCCAGCAGCCCGGACTGGGCAGGTTCACCCCTCCACTTT,CASSPDWAGSPLHF,few,TRBJ1-6,.,14,TRBV9
TGTGCCACCAGCAGGAACCAGGGCCCTACCAGTTACGAGCAGTACTTC,CATSRNQGPTSYEQYF,many,TRBJ2-7,.,16,TRBV15
TGCGCCAGCAGCCGAGGAACGGAGGGAAATTCACCCCTCCACTTT,CASSRGTEGNSPLHF,.,TRBJ1-6,.,15,TRBV5-1
TGTGCCAGCAGCACGACAGGGGGAGTTGGGGAGACCCAGTACTTC,CASSTTGGVGETQYF,few,TRBJ2-5,TRBD1,15,TRBV9
TGCGCCAGCAGCCAAGGGACAGGGAGGACCTACGAGCAGTACTTC,CASSQGTGRTYEQYF,.,TRBJ2-7,TRBD1,15,TRBV4-1
TGTGCCAGCAGTTTTCCCGCGGACAGCCTCTTTAACTATGGCTACACCTTC,CASSFPADSLFNYGYTF,few,TRBJ1-2,.,17,TRBV12-3/TRBV12-4
TGCAGTGCGGGGCCCCGGACAGGCGGCGCCGAGCAGTACTTC,CSAGPRTGGAEQYF,.,TRBJ2-7,TRBD1,14,TRBV20-1
TGTGCCAGCAGCCGGCCCACGGAAATCTACGAGCAGTACTTC,CASSRPTEIYEQYF,.,TRBJ2-7,.,14,TRBV7-9
TGTGCCAGCAGTTGGGACTCTCGGTCACCCCTCCACTTT,CASSWDSRSPLHF,few,TRBJ1-6,.,13,TRBV7-9
TGTGCCACCAGCGTAGAGGCCACTATGTACAATGAGCAGTTCTTC,CATSVEATMYNEQFF,few,TRBJ2-1,.,15,TRBV15
TGCAGCGTTGGGGACGGTTACAATCAGCCCCAGCATTTT,CSVGDGYNQPQHF,few,TRBJ1-5,.,13,TRBV29-1
TGTGCCATCAGTGGGTCCAAAGACGACAGCATGAACACTGAAGCTTTCTTT,CAISGSKDDSMNTEAFF,.,TRBJ1-1,.,17,TRBV10-3
TGCGCCAGCAGCCCGGAGGGGACTAGCGGGCTGGGGAGTGAGCAGTTCTTC,CASSPEGTSGLGSEQFF,.,TRBJ2-1,TRBD2,17,TRBV5-1
TGTGCCAGCAGCGTAGAGGAGTACTCCTACGAGCAGTACTTC,CASSVEEYSYEQYF,.,TRBJ2-7,.,14,TRBV9
TGCAGTGCTAGAGGTTTGGTGGGAGGTCTGTCGTCCTACAATGAGCTGTTCTTC,CSARGLVGGLSSYNELFF,.,TRBJ2-1,.,18,TRBV20-1
TGCGCCAGCAGCTTGAGAGAGGCGGGAGGTCCCAATGAGCAGTTCTTC,CASSLREAGGPNEQFF,few,TRBJ2-1,TRBD2,16,TRBV5-1
TGCAGTGCTCCAGACAGGAGCTCCTACAATGAGCAGTTCTTC,CSAPDRSSYNEQFF,few,TRBJ2-1,.,14,TRBV20-1
TGTGCCATCAGTGAGTCTGGCCCCCCGGGCGGCAATCGGCCCCAGCATTTT,CAISESGPPGGNRPQHF,few,TRBJ1-5,.,17,TRBV10-3
TGTGCCAGCAGCAAAGGACTAGCGGGGGGGTTTGAGCGGTTCTTC,CASSKGLAGGFERFF,.,TRBJ2-1,TRBD2,15,TRBV6-5
TGTGCCAGCAGCTCTCGTAAGTCTGGGGCCAACGTCCTGACTTTC,CASSSRKSGANVLTF,many,TRBJ2-6,.,15,TRBV7-2
TGTGCCATCAGTGAGTCCACTAGCGGGAGGGCTTACGAGCAGTACTTC,CAISESTSGRAYEQYF,many,TRBJ2-7,TRBD2,16,TRBV10-3
TGTGCCAGCATCCACGGGACAGGGAACACCGGGGAGCTGTTTTTT,CASIHGTGNTGELFF,.,TRBJ2-2,TRBD1,15,TRBV28
TGTGCCAGCAGCCTATGGACAGGGGAGGAAAAACTGTTTTTT,CASSLWTGEEKLFF,few,TRBJ1-4,TRBD1,14,TRBV11-2
TGCGCCAGCAGCCAAGATGGAGTCCCCTCTGGGGCCAACGTCCTGACTTTC,CASSQDGVPSGANVLTF,few,TRBJ2-6,.,17,TRBV4-1
TGTGCCAGCAACCGACTAGCGGGAGTTACAGATACGCAATATTTT,CASNRLAGVTDTQYF,.,TRBJ2-3,TRBD2,15,TRBV12-3/TRBV12-4
TGTGCCAGCAAGGATTACAATGAGCAGTTCTTC,CASKDYNEQFF,.,TRBJ2-1,.,11,TRBV2
TGCGCCAGCAGCTTGGCCCCCGGACAGGGGGACGAGCAGTACTTC,CASSLAPGQGDEQYF,.,TRBJ2-7,TRBD1,15,TRBV5-1